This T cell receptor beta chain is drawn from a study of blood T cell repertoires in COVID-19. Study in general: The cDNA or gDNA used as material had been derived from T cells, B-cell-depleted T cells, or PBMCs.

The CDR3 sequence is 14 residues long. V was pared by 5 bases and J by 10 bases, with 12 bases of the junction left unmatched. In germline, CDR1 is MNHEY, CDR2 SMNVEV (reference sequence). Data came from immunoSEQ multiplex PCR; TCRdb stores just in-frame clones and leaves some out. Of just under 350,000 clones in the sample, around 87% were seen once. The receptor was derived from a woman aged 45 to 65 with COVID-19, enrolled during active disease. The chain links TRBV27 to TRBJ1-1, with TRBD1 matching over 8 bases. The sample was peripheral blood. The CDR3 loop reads CASSPWTGTWRAFF. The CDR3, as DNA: TGTGCCAGCAGTCCGTGGACAGGGACCTGGAGAGCTTTCTTT.